Reported below is one T cell receptor beta chain. Antigen: not known. Germline values: CDR1 MNHEY, CDR2 SMNVEV (reference sequence). The CDR3 extends over 14 amino acids. Trimming removed 7 bases from V and 4 bases from J; junction bases left unmatched: 4. Naive CD8 cells comprised CD45RO-negative, CCR7-positively selected cells, excluding terminally differentiated effector memory CD45RA+ cells. The record originates from a study of shared clonotypes between healthy human individuals. Study-level background: Contributing individuals were a couple of females and a few males aged 18 to 49. The plates for each donor numbered three CD4 naive, three CD4 memory, two CD8 naive and one CD8 memory.

Per the authors' pipeline: Without quality scores, immunoSEQ junctional reads could not be filtered like full-length reads. The data were produced by immunoSEQ multiplex PCR, yet TCRdb's version contains in-frame clones alone and is incomplete. V, J and clone size derive from that table, while D and trimming were established from the DNA sequence. The sample has around 620,000 clones; about 95% are singletons. Findings of the study overall: As a rule, naive subsets had a larger estimated richness than memory subsets.

The chain has TRBV27 and TRBJ2-1, with TRBD2 identical over 10 bases. The source material was naive CD8+ T cells sorted from blood. The receptor's source is a woman under 40 in good health. CDR3 coding DNA: TGTGCCAGCAAGCTAGCGGGAGATTACAATGAGCAGTTCTTC. This encodes CASKLAGDYNEQFF.